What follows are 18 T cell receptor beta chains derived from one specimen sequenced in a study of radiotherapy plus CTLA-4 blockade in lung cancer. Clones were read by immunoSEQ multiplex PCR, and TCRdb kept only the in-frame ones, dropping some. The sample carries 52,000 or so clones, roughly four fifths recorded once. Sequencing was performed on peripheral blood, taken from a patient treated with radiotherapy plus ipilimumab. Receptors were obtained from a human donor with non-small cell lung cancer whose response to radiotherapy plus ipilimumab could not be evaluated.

In DNA form, the CDR3 reads TGTGCCAGCAGGAATTATCGGGACAGGCCTTACGAGCAGTACTTC. Its protein product is CASRNYRDRPYEQYF. The chain employs TRBV25-1 and TRBJ2-7, with 8 bases fitting TRBD1. This CDR3 spans 15 amino acids. Germline CDR1 and CDR2: MGHDK and SYGVNS. The V gene end was trimmed by 6 bases and the J gene end by 4 bases; junction bases not matched to a gene: 11.

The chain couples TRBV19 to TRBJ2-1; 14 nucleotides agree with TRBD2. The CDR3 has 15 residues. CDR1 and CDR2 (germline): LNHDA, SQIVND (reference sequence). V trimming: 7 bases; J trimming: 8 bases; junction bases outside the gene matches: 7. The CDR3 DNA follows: TGTGCCAGTACCCGACTAGCGGGAGGGGTCGATGAGCAGTTCTTC. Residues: CASTRLAGGVDEQFF. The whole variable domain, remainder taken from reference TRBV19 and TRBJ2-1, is DGGITQSPKYLFRKEGQNVTLSCEQNLNHDAMYWYRQDPGQGLRLIYYSQIVNDFQKGDIAEGYSVSREKKESFPLTVTSAQKNPTAFYLCASTRLAGGVDEQFFGPGTRLTVL.

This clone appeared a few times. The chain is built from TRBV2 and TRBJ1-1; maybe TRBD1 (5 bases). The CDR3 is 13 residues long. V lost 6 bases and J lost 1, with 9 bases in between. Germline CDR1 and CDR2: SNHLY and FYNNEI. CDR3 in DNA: TGTGCCAGCAGAGCCGACAGGAACACTGAAGCTTTCTTT. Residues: CASRADRNTEAFF.

The CDR3 region is CASSPSPTDTGELFF. CDR3 coding DNA: TGTGCCAGCAGCCCCTCCCCCACGGACACCGGGGAGCTGTTTTTT. The V call is TRBV5-5, the J call TRBJ2-2, with D uncertain. Germline CDR1 and CDR2: SGHKS and YYEKEE (reference sequence). The CDR3 has 15 residues. V was shortened by 4 bases and J by 3 bases, with 13 bases between the two germline ends.

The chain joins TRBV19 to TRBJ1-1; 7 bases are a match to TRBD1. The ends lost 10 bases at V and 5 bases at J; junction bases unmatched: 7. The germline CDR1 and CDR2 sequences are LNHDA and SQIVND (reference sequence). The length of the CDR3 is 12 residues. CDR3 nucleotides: TGTGCCACCCAGGGGGGTGGTACTGAAGCTTTCTTT. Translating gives CATQGGGTEAFF.

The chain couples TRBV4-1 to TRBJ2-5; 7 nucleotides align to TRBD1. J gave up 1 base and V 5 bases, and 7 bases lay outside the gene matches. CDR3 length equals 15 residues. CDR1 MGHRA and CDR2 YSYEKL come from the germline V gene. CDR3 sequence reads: CASSSSDRSQETQYF. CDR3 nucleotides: TGCGCCAGCAGCTCCTCGGACAGGAGCCAAGAGACCCAGTACTTC.

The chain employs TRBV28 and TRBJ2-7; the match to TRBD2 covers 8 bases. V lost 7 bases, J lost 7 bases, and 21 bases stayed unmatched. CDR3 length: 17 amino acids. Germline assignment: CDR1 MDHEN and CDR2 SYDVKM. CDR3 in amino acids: CASIKLGLTAGVREQYF. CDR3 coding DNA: TGTGCCAGCATTAAGTTGGGGCTGACAGCGGGAGTGAGGGAGCAGTACTTC.

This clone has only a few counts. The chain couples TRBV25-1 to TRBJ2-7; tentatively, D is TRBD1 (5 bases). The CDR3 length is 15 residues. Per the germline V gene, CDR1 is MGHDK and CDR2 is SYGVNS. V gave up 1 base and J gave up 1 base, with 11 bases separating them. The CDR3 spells CASSEWGRVSYEQYF. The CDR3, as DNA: TGTGCCAGCAGTGAATGGGGCAGGGTATCCTACGAGCAGTACTTC.

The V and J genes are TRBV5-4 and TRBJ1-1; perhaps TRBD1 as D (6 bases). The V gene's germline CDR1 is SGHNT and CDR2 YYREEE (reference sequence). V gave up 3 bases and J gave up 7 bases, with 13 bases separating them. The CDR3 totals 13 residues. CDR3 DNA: TGTGCCAGCAGCTCAGACCTACAGGGTGAAGCTTTCTTT. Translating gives CASSSDLQGEAFF.

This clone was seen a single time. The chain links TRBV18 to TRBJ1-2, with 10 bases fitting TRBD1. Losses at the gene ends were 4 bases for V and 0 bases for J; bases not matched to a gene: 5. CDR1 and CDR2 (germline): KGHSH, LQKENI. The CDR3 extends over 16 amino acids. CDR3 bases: TGTGCCAGCTCACGGGACAGGGGATACCCTAACTATGGCTACACCTTC. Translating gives CASSRDRGYPNYGYTF.

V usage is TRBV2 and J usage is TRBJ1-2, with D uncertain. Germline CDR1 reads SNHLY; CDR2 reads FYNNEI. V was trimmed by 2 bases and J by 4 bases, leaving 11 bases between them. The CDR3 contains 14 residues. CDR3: CASSERQAFYGYTF. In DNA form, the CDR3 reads TGTGCCAGCAGTGAACGGCAGGCTTTCTATGGCTACACCTTC.

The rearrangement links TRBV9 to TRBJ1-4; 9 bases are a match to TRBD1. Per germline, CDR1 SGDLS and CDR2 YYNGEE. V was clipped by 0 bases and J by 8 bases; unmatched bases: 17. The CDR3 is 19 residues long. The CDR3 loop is CASSVATGTGNDYTEKLFF. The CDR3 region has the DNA TGTGCCAGCAGCGTAGCTACCGGGACAGGGAACGACTACACAGAAAAACTGTTTTTT.

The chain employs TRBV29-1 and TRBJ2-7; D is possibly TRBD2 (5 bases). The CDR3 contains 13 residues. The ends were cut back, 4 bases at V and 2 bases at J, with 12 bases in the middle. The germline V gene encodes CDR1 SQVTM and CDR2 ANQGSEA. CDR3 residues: CSVAGSSTYEQYF. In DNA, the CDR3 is TGCAGCGTTGCGGGATCTTCGACCTACGAGCAGTACTTC.

The CDR3 bases are TGTGCCAGCAGCGGCATCCTGATCGGGGGGCGAGCCTATAATTCACCCCTCCACTTT. Amino acids: CASSGILIGGRAYNSPLHF. This chain uses TRBV5-6 with TRBJ1-6; tentatively, D is TRBD1 (6 bases). Trimming cost V 4 bases and J 2 bases, with 22 bases left between them. The CDR3 loop spans 19 amino acids. The germline V gene encodes CDR1 SGHDT and CDR2 YYEEEE.

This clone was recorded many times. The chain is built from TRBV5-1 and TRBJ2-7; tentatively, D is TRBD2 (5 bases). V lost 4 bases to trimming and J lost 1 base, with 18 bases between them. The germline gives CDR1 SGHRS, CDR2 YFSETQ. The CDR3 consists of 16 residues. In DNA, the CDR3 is TGCGCCAGCAGCCTTGGGAATAAGAGGGTGTCCTACGAGCAGTACTTC. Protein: CASSLGNKRVSYEQYF.

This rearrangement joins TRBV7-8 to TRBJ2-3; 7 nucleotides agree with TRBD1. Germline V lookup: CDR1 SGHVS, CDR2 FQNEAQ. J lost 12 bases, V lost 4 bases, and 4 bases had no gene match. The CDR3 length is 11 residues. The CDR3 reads CASSSRDSQYF. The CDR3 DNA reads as TGTGCCAGCAGCTCCCGGGACAGCCAGTATTTT.

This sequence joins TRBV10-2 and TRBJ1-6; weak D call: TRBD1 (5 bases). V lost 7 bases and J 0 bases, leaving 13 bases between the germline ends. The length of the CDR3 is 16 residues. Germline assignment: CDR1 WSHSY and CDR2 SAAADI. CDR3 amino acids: CASMKGWSSYNSPLHF. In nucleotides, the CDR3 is TGCGCCAGCATGAAGGGGTGGAGCTCCTATAATTCACCCCTCCACTTT.

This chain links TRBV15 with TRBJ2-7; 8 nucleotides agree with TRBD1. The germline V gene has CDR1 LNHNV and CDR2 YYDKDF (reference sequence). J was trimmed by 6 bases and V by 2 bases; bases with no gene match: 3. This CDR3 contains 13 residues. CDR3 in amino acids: CATSRQGASEQYF. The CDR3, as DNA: TGTGCCACCAGCAGACAGGGGGCCAGCGAGCAGTACTTC.